This passage covers 24 T cell receptor beta chains from one sample sequenced in a study of blood T cell repertoires in COVID-19. TCRdb keeps only in-frame clones here, not all; method: immunoSEQ multiplex PCR. The sample records around 41,000 clones, 80% to 90% being singletons. Sample: peripheral blood. These receptors were obtained from a human donor in a cohort sampled during active COVID-19.

The CDR3 spells CASRDTHYGYTF. The CDR3 DNA reads as TGTGCCAGTAGGGACACACACTATGGCTACACCTTC. The chain uses TRBV19 and TRBJ1-2, with D perhaps matching TRBD1 (5 bases). The V gene's germline CDR1 is LNHDA and CDR2 SQIVND (reference sequence). This CDR3 has 12 residues. V lost 6 bases and J lost 3, with 8 bases in between.

The chain joins TRBV5-8 to TRBJ1-4, with TRBD1 matching over 8 bases. Unmatched junction bases numbered 10, after V lost 4 bases and J lost 8 bases. Per the germline V gene, CDR1 is SGHTS and CDR2 is YDEGEE. CDR3 length: 15 residues. For the CDR3, the DNA is TGTGCCAGCAGCCGACGACAGGGGTTGGGAGAAAAACTGTTTTTT. Amino acid sequence: CASSRRQGLGEKLFF.

The V call is TRBV7-8, the J call TRBJ1-5; D might be TRBD1 (5 bases). Germline-derived CDR1 and CDR2 are SGHVS and FQNEAQ. The V and J ends lost 3 bases and 5 bases respectively, with 14 bases between them. This CDR3 is built from 15 residues. In DNA form, the CDR3 reads TGTGCCAGCAGCTTGATCGACAGTCCTTATCAGCCCCAGCATTTT. Protein: CASSLIDSPYQPQHF.

J is TRBJ2-7 and V is TRBV2, with unresolved D. The ends were cut back, 5 bases at V and 3 bases at J, with 11 bases in the middle. This CDR3 is 13 amino acids long. Germline lookup yields CDR1 SNHLY and CDR2 FYNNEI. The CDR3 DNA reads as TGTGCCAGCAGTTTATCCTCGGGCTACGAGCAGTACTTC. It translates to CASSLSSGYEQYF.

The V and J genes are TRBV12-5 and TRBJ1-5; tentatively, D is TRBD1 (6 bases). Trimming stripped 3 bases from V and 6 bases from J, with 15 bases between. CDR3 size: 15 residues. CDR1 LGHNT and CDR2 FRNRAP come from the germline V gene. The DNA of the CDR3 is TGTGCTAGTGGTTTAGGTTGGCAGGGGTCTCAGCCCCAGCATTTT. Its protein product is CASGLGWQGSQPQHF.

DNA for the CDR3: TGTGCCAGCAGCCCCCAGGGCAGTAGCAATCAGCCCCAGCATTTT. Its protein product is CASSPQGSSNQPQHF. The J gene is TRBJ1-5, the V gene TRBV9; possible D gene TRBD1, 5 bases. The CDR3 has 15 residues. V lost 4 bases to trimming and J lost 0 bases, with 11 bases between them. CDR1 and CDR2 from the germline V gene are SGDLS and YYNGEE.

The V call is TRBV4-1, the J call TRBJ2-3, with 10 bases identical to TRBD2. V lost 1 base, J lost 4 bases, and 2 bases stayed unmatched. CDR1 MGHRA and CDR2 YSYEKL come from the germline V gene. CDR3 length: 15 residues. CDR3 amino acids: CASSQGAGGADTQYF. The CDR3 region has the DNA TGCGCCAGCAGCCAAGGAGCGGGGGGGGCAGATACGCAGTATTTT.

CDR3: CASSAVQGAGGYTF. CDR3 DNA sequence: TGTGCCAGCAGCGCGGTGCAGGGGGCAGGGGGCTACACCTTC. V gene TRBV7-9 combines with J gene TRBJ1-2; 8 positions agree with TRBD1. In germline, CDR1 is SEHNR, CDR2 FQNEAQ (reference sequence). Trimming cost V 5 bases and J 8 bases; bases outside gene matches: 10. This CDR3 comprises 14 residues.

The chain couples TRBV9 to TRBJ2-1; D is perhaps TRBD2 (5 bases). This CDR3 has 13 residues. Between the trimmed V and J ends, which lost 5 bases and 2 bases, there was a span of 8 bases. The germline CDR1 and CDR2 sequences are SGDLS and YYNGEE. In nucleotides, the CDR3 is TGTGCCAGCAGTATCGGGGCCTACAATGAGCAGTTCTTC. It translates to CASSIGAYNEQFF.

This chain joins TRBV25-1 and TRBJ2-5, with 9 bases fitting TRBD2. Per germline, CDR1 MGHDK and CDR2 SYGVNS. V was clipped by 2 bases and J by 5 bases; unmatched bases: 6. CDR3 length: 15 amino acids. CDR3 protein: CASSEKRGAWETQYF. As DNA, the CDR3 is TGTGCCAGCAGTGAAAAGCGGGGGGCCTGGGAGACCCAGTACTTC.

The V gene is TRBV6-4, the J gene TRBJ2-1; D possibly corresponds to TRBD2 (6 bases). This CDR3 contains 18 residues. CDR1 is MRHNA, CDR2 SNTAGT, per germline. V lost 4 bases to trimming and J lost 0 bases, with 19 bases between them. CDR3 residues: CASSAPILGGSSYNEQFF. The CDR3 DNA reads TGTGCCAGCAGTGCTCCAATCCTCGGAGGGAGCTCCTACAATGAGCAGTTCTTC.

The V and J genes are TRBV3-1 (or the pseudogene TRBV3-2) and TRBJ2-3, with 7 bases fitting TRBD1. V lost 1 base, J lost 8 bases, and 12 bases stayed unmatched. CDR1 LGHDT and CDR2 YNNKEL come from the germline V gene (reference sequence). This CDR3 has 16 amino acids. CDR3 sequence: CASSQGVQGFIVTQYF. DNA of the CDR3: TGTGCCAGCAGCCAAGGAGTACAGGGGTTTATTGTTACGCAGTATTTT.

This chain joins TRBV19 and TRBJ2-5, with 10 bases lining up with TRBD1. Germline V CDR1 and CDR2: LNHDA, SQIVND (reference sequence). This CDR3 is 15 amino acids long. The V and J ends lost 9 bases and 2 bases, in that order; junction bases with no gene match: 9. CDR3 in amino acids: CASGPGQGRQETQYF. The CDR3 DNA reads as TGTGCCAGCGGACCGGGACAGGGGAGGCAAGAGACCCAGTACTTC.

V and J are TRBV5-4 and TRBJ2-1, with 8 bases identical to TRBD2. CDR1 and CDR2 (germline): SGHNT, YYREEE (reference sequence). The CDR3 runs to 17 residues. J lost 0 bases, V lost 4 bases, and 9 bases had no gene match. DNA of the CDR3: TGTGCCAGCAGCCAACTTAGCGGGGTGAGCTCCTACAATGAGCAGTTCTTC. This codes for CASSQLSGVSSYNEQFF.

The chain combines TRBV7-3 with TRBJ2-6, with D perhaps TRBD2 (7 bases). The CDR3 runs to 16 residues. Per the germline V gene, CDR1 is SGHTA and CDR2 is FQGTGA. Trimming left V 5 bases short and J 0 bases short, with 11 bases between. The CDR3 spells CASSSGTNSGANVLTF. In nucleotides, the CDR3 is TGTGCCAGCAGCAGCGGGACAAACTCTGGGGCCAACGTCCTGACTTTC.

The V and J genes are TRBV29-1 and TRBJ1-4; 11 bases line up with TRBD1. Germline V gives CDR1 SQVTM, CDR2 ANQGSEA. J was trimmed by 1 base and V by 7 bases; bases with no gene match: 8. CDR3 length equals 16 residues. CDR3 residues: CSASSDRGQTNEKLFF. The DNA of the CDR3 is TGCAGCGCCTCTTCGGACAGGGGGCAAACTAATGAAAAACTGTTTTTT. The full variable domain, its missing parts supplied by reference TRBV29-1 and TRBJ1-4, is SAVISQKPSRDICQRGTSLTIQCQVDSQVTMMFWYRQQPGQSLTLIATANQGSEATYESGFVIDKFPISRPNLTFSTLTVSNMSPEDSSIYLCSASSDRGQTNEKLFFGSGTQLSVL.

V gene TRBV2 combines with J gene TRBJ1-4; a possible D gene is TRBD1 (6 bases). Trimming removed 1 base from V and 8 bases from J, with 11 bases in between. CDR3 size: 14 residues. CDR1 SNHLY and CDR2 FYNNEI come from the germline V gene. The CDR3 region has the DNA TGTGCCAGCAGTGAAGAACAGGGTGGAGAAAAACTGTTTTTT. It codes for CASSEEQGGEKLFF.

The chain has TRBV19 and TRBJ1-5, with D hard to call. Trimming shortened V by 5 bases and J by 2 bases, and 16 bases separated the two germline ends. The CDR3 has 16 amino acids. Germline CDR1 is LNHDA and CDR2 is SQIVND (reference sequence). As DNA, the CDR3 is TGTGCCAGTAGTCCTCCAACCCCGGTTGGCAATCAGCCCCAGCATTTT. Translation gives CASSPPTPVGNQPQHF.

This sequence joins TRBV3-1 (or the pseudogene TRBV3-2) and TRBJ2-1; 8 nucleotides line up with TRBD2. Germline assignment: CDR1 LGHDT and CDR2 YNNKEL (reference sequence). V shed 1 base and J 6 bases; nucleotides not matched to a gene: 14. This CDR3 contains 18 residues. CDR3 sequence (DNA): TGTGCCAGCAGCCAAGGGTTTCCGGGGACTAGTGTTGCCAATGAGCAGTTCTTC. Translating it yields CASSQGFPGTSVANEQFF.

The gene calls are TRBV9 and TRBJ2-3; 7 nucleotides align to TRBD2. J gave up 2 bases and V 4 bases, and 7 bases lay outside the gene matches. The length of the CDR3 is 15 residues. The V gene's germline CDR1 is SGDLS and CDR2 YYNGEE. The CDR3: CASSPTSSYTDTQYF. The DNA for the CDR3 is TGTGCCAGCAGCCCGACTAGCTCATACACAGATACGCAGTATTTT.

This clone came up a few times. The identical CDR3 is also encoded by other nucleotide sequences in the sample. J is TRBJ2-5 and V is TRBV5-4; 8 nucleotides line up with TRBD2. CDR1 and CDR2 (germline): SGHNT, YYREEE (reference sequence). The V segment lost 2 bases and the J segment 7 bases; nucleotides outside the gene matches: 10. This CDR3 contains 15 residues. Here the CDR3 reads CASSLTGTSIRTQYF. In nucleotides, the CDR3 is TGTGCCAGCAGCTTAACCGGGACTAGTATTCGGACCCAGTACTTC.

The V call is TRBV3-1 (or the pseudogene TRBV3-2), the J call TRBJ2-7; 7 bases match TRBD2. The V segment lost 5 bases and the J segment 6 bases; nucleotides outside the gene matches: 10. Germline assignment: CDR1 LGHDT and CDR2 YNNKEL (reference sequence). CDR3 length equals 14 residues. CDR3 in amino acids: CASSAGGGGREQYF. The CDR3 nucleotides read TGTGCCAGCAGCGCAGGCGGCGGGGGACGCGAGCAGTACTTC.

The chain uses TRBV5-1 and TRBJ1-2; 7 bases match TRBD1. CDR1 and CDR2 from the germline V gene are SGHRS and YFSETQ. The CDR3 spans 15 residues. V trimming: 0 bases; J trimming: 5 bases; junction bases outside the gene matches: 7. The CDR3 DNA follows: TGCGCCAGCAGCTTGGATACAGGGGCGTATTATGGCTACACCTTC. This encodes CASSLDTGAYYGYTF.

This chain connects TRBV20-1 to TRBJ2-3; the D gene is possibly TRBD2 (6 bases). The germline gives CDR1 DFQATT, CDR2 SNEGSKA (reference sequence). Deletions cut 3 bases from V and 0 bases from J, with 16 bases between. This CDR3 region has 16 residues. Here the CDR3 reads CSASTGLAISTDTQYF. The CDR3, as DNA: TGCAGTGCTAGTACGGGACTGGCGATCAGCACAGATACGCAGTATTTT.